Below are 8 T cell receptor beta chains sequenced from a single sample in a study of sequential checkpoint blockade in melanoma. Assay: immunoSEQ multiplex PCR; the TCRdb copy retains only in-frame clones and omits some. The data show over 15,000 clones, with around four fifths seen just once and 30% to 45% held by the top ten. Treatment of the sample: randomized to nivolumab then ipilimumab (arm A) or the reverse (arm B). The specimen was CD8+ T cells sorted from blood (inferred from file names), collected from a patient given nivolumab and ipilimumab in sequence. The origin of the receptors is a human donor with melanoma.

This clone was counted once. The CDR3: CASSLIAGGPYEQYF. The CDR3 coding sequence is TGTGCCAGCAGTTTGATAGCGGGAGGGCCCTACGAGCAGTACTTC. The rearrangement uses TRBV27 and TRBJ2-7; 11 bases are shared with TRBD2. The CDR3 contains 15 residues. Germline CDR1 MNHEY, CDR2 SMNVEV (reference sequence). Germline trimming cut 3 bases from V and 2 bases from J; bases unmatched to any gene: 3.

The V and J genes are TRBV6-5 and TRBJ1-5; D is perhaps TRBD1 (5 bases). The CDR3 runs to 13 residues. Trimming left V 8 bases short and J 3 bases short, with 11 bases between. Germline CDR1 is MNHEY and CDR2 is SVGAGI. The DNA of the CDR3 is TGTGCCAGCCGAGCAGGGTCCAATCAGCCCCAGCATTTT. Translation gives CASRAGSNQPQHF.

The rearrangement joins TRBV6-5 to TRBJ2-5, with 11 nucleotides matching TRBD1. The J call may be incorrect, as the DNA end agrees better with TRBJ2-7. CDR3 length equals 14 residues. CDR1 and CDR2 from the germline V gene are MNHEY and SVGAGI. The CDR3 reads CASTPGQGAYEQYF. The DNA of the CDR3 is TGTGCCAGCACACCGGGACAGGGGGCCTACGAGCAGTACTTC.

V usage is TRBV7-3 and J usage is TRBJ1-2; 7 nucleotides align to TRBD1. Germline values: CDR1 SGHTA, CDR2 FQGTGA. CDR3 length equals 11 residues. Germline trimming cut 5 bases from V and 14 bases from J; bases unmatched to any gene: 8. The CDR3 bases are TGTGCCAGCAGCCCCGGGACAGACAAGACCTTC. The encoded protein is CASSPGTDKTF.

The chain couples TRBV19 to TRBJ2-4, with D possibly matching TRBD1 (6 bases). This CDR3 has 13 amino acids. V lost 5 bases and J 8 bases, leaving 13 bases between the germline ends. CDR1 and CDR2 from the germline V gene are LNHDA and SQIVND (reference sequence). CDR3: CASSSQGKDIQYF. In DNA, the CDR3 is TGTGCCAGTAGTTCCCAGGGGAAGGACATTCAGTACTTC. The variable domain in full, with the rest retrieved from reference TRBV19 and TRBJ2-4, is DGGITQSPKYLFRKEGQNVTLSCEQNLNHDAMYWYRQDPGQGLRLIYYSQIVNDFQKGDIAEGYSVSREKKESFPLTVTSAQKNPTAFYLCASSSQGKDIQYFGAGTRLSVL.

The gene calls are TRBV28 and TRBJ1-4; no reliable D call. Per germline, CDR1 MDHEN and CDR2 SYDVKM. Trimming removed 3 bases at V and 0 bases at J, with 8 bases between. The CDR3 length is 15 residues. CDR3 sequence (DNA): TGTGCCAGCAGTTTGACGGGTGCAACTAATGAAAAACTGTTTTTT. Its protein product is CASSLTGATNEKLFF.

This chain uses TRBV10-3 with TRBJ1-2; D not certain. The CDR3 length is 14 residues. Germline CDR1 ENHRY, CDR2 SYGVKD. Trimming removed 3 bases from V and 0 bases from J, with 8 bases in between. The CDR3 reads CAISDGETNYGYTF. CDR3 sequence (DNA): TGTGCCATCAGTGATGGGGAGACTAACTATGGCTACACCTTC.

This clone was counted a few times. In nucleotides, the CDR3 is TGTGCCAGCAGCAGGACGGGACAGGGTCACTACGAGCAGTACTTC. It is translated as CASSRTGQGHYEQYF. J is TRBJ2-7 and V is TRBV7-9; 9 bases are a match to TRBD1. V dropped 5 bases and J dropped 3; count of bases not matched to a gene: 8. Germline lookup yields CDR1 SEHNR and CDR2 FQNEAQ (reference sequence). The CDR3 is 15 amino acids.